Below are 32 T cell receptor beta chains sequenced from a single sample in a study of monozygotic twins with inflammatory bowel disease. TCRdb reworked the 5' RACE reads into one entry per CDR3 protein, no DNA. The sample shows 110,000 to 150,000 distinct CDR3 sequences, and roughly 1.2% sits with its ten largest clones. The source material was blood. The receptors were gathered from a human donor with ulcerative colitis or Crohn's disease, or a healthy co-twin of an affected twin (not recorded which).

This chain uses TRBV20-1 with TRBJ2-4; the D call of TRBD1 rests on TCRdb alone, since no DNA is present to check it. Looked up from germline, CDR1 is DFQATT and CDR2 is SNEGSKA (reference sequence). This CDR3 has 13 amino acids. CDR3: CSAARQGGNIQYF.

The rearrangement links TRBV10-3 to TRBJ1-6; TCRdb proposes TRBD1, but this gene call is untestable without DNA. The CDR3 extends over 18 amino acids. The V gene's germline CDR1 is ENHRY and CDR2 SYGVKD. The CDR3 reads CAITSRPPGQDYNSPLHF.

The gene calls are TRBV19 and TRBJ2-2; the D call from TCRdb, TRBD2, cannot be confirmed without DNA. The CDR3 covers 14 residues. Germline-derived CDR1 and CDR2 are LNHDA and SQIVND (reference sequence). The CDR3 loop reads CASSTPPRHGELFF.

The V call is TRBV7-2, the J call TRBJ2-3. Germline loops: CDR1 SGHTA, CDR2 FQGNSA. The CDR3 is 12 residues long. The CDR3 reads CASSVSLGTQYF.

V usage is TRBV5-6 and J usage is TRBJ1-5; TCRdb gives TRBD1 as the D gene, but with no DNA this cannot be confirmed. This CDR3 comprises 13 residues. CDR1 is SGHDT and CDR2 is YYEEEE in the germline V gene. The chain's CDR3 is CASSADRGQPQHF.

The chain's CDR3 is CSVDRDREPTDTQYF. The chain couples TRBV29-1 to TRBJ2-3; TCRdb calls TRBD1, which cannot be checked without DNA. Germline V CDR1 and CDR2: SQVTM, ANQGSEA. This CDR3 has 15 amino acids.

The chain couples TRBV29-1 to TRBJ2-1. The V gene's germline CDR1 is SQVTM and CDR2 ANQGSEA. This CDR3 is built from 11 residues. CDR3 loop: CTARVANEQFF.

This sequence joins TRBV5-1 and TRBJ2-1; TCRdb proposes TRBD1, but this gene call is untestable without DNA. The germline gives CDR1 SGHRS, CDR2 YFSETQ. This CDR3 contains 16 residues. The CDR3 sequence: CASSLVAGQGDYEQFF.

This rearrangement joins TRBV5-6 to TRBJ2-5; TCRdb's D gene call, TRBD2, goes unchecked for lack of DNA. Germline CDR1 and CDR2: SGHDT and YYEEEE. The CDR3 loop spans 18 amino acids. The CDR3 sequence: CASSLARGTSGNQETQYF.

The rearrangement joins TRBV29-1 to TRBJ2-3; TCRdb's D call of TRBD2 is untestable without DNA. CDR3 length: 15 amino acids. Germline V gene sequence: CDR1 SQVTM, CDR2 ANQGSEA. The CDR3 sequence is CSVAGTRVTSDTQYF.

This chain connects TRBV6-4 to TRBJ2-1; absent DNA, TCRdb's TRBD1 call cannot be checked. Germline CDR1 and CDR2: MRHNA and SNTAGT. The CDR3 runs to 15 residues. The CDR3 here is CASSGSDRGYNEQFF.

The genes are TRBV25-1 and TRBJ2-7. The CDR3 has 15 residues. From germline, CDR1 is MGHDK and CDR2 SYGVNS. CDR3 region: CASSELDRSSYEQYF.

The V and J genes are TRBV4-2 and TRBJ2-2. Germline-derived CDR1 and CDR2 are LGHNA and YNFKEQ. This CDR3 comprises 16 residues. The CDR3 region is CASSQGRSSNTGELFF.

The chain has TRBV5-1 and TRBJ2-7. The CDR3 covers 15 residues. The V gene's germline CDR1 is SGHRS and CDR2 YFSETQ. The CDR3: CASSKKTDSSYEQYF.

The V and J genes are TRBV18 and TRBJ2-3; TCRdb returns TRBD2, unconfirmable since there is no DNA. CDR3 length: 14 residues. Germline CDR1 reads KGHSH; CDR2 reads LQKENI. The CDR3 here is CASSRGQDTDTQYF.

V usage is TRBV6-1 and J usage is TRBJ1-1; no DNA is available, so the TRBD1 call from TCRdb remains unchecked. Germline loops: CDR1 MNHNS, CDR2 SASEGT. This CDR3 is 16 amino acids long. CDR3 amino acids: CASRGDRGNGNTEAFF.

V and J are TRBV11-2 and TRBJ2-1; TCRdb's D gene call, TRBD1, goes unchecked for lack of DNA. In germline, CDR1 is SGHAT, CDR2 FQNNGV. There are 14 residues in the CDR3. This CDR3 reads CASSLLGASNEQFF. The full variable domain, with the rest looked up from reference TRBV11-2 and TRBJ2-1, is EAGVAQSPRYKIIEKRQSVAFWCNPISGHATLYWYQQILGQGPKLLIQFQNNGVVDDSQLPKDRFSAERLKGVDSTLKIQPAKLEDSAVYLCASSLLGASNEQFFGPGTRLTVL.

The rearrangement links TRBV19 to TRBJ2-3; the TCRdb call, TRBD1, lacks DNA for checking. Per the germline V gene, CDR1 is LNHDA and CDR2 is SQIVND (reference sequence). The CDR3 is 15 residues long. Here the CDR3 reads CASRSGGGSTDTQYF.

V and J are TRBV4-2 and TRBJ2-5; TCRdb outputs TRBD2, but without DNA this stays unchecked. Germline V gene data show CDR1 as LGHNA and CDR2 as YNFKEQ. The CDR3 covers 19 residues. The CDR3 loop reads CASSLGGGSYTLGPETQYF.

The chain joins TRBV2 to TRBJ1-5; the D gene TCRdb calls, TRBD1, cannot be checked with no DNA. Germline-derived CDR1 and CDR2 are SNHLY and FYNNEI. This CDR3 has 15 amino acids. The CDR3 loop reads CASTQDSLSNQPQHF.

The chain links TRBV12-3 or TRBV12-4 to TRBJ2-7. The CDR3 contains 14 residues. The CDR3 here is CASSSRDGTYEQYF.

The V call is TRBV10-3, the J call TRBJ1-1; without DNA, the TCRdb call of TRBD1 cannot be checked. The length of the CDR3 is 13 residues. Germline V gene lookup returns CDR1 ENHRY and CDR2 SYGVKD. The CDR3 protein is CAILGQGHAEAFF.

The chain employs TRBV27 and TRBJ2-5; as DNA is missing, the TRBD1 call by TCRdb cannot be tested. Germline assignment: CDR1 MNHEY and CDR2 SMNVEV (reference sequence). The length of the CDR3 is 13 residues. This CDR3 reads CASSLRGIETQYF.

CDR3 in amino acids: CASSGRGALDTGELFF. The chain couples TRBV5-5 to TRBJ2-2; TCRdb indicates TRBD1, and absent DNA this call remains unverified. The CDR3 has 16 residues. CDR1 SGHKS and CDR2 YYEKEE come from the germline V gene (reference sequence).

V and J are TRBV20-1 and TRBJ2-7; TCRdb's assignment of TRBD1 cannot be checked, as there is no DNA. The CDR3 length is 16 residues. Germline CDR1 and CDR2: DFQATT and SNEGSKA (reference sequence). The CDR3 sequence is CSARETQGRDSYEQYF.

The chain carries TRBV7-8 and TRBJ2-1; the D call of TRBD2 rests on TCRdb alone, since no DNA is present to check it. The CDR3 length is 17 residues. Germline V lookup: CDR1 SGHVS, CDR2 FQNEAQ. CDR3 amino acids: CASSLRTSGRVYNEQFF.

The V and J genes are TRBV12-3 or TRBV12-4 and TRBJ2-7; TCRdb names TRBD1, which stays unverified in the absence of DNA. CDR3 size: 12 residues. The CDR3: CASRGPPGEQYF.

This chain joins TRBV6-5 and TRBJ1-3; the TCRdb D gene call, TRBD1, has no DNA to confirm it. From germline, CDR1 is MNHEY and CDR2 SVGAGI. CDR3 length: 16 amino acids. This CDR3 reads CASSYRPGYSGNTIYF.

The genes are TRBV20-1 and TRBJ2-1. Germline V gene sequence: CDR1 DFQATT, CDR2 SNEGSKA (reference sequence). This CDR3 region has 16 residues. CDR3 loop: CSARDVSVGPHNEQFF.

The CDR3 reads CAINREPTYNEQFF. The chain couples TRBV10-3 to TRBJ2-1; TCRdb picks TRBD2, but there is no DNA to check that call. CDR1 and CDR2 (germline): ENHRY, SYGVKD. The CDR3 has 14 amino acids.

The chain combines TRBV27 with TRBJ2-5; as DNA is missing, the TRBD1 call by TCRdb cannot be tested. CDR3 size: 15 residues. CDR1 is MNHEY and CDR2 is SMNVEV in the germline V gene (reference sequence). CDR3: CASCFRNSREETQYF.

This chain's CDR3 is CTSSNSGSSYEQYF. The gene calls are TRBV9 and TRBJ2-7; TCRdb indicates TRBD2, and absent DNA this call remains unverified. Germline V lookup: CDR1 SGDLS, CDR2 YYNGEE. This CDR3 contains 14 residues.